One sample yielded the 21 T cell receptor beta chains listed below, sequenced in a study of beta chain features in type 1 diabetes. Investigators reverse transcribed all isolated RNA, so they sequenced expressed TCRB transcripts. TCRdb's table, derived via immunoSEQ multiplex PCR, lists solely in-frame clones and lacks some. The sample consists of a few hundred thousand clones, 15% to 20% of them appearing once. The sequenced material came from naive CD4+ T cells from blood. These receptors originate from a woman younger than 35 in good health.

The rearrangement links TRBV11-2 to TRBJ2-4; D is undetermined. Germline values: CDR1 SGHAT, CDR2 FQNNGV. Trimming cost V 3 bases and J 0 bases, with 3 bases left between them. This CDR3 has 13 residues. CDR3 region: CASSFIAKNIQYF. In DNA, the CDR3 is TGTGCCAGCAGCTTCATAGCCAAAAACATTCAGTACTTC.

The gene calls are TRBV5-5 and TRBJ2-1; 14 bases match TRBD2. Germline V lookup: CDR1 SGHKS, CDR2 YYEKEE (reference sequence). The length of the CDR3 is 15 residues. After removal of 4 bases from V and 8 bases from J, the junction contained 5 bases not matched to a gene. The DNA for the CDR3 is TGTGCCAGCAGCGCGGGACTAGCGGGAGTTTATGAGCAGTTCTTC. Amino acid sequence: CASSAGLAGVYEQFF.

This clone was detected a few times. This sequence joins TRBV9 and TRBJ1-2; D may be TRBD1 (6 bases). Germline values: CDR1 SGDLS, CDR2 YYNGEE. The CDR3 consists of 13 residues. Trimming pared 4 bases from V and 2 bases from J, leaving 9 bases between. CDR3 protein: CASSPQGNYGYTF. Here the CDR3 DNA reads TGTGCCAGCAGCCCCCAGGGGAACTATGGCTACACCTTC.

This rearrangement joins TRBV19 to TRBJ1-2, with a tentative D call TRBD1 (5 bases). Germline V gene lookup returns CDR1 LNHDA and CDR2 SQIVND (reference sequence). V lost 0 bases to trimming and J lost 8 bases, with 10 bases between them. The CDR3 sequence is 13 residues long. The CDR3 sequence: CASSIEGGLGYTF. The DNA of the CDR3 is TGTGCCAGTAGTATAGAGGGGGGTCTGGGCTACACCTTC. The variable domain in full, completed from reference TRBV19 and TRBJ1-2, reads DGGITQSPKYLFRKEGQNVTLSCEQNLNHDAMYWYRQDPGQGLRLIYYSQIVNDFQKGDIAEGYSVSREKKESFPLTVTSAQKNPTAFYLCASSIEGGLGYTFGSGTRLTVV.

This clone was recorded a few times. The chain recombines TRBV6-6 with TRBJ1-4; D gene unclear. Germline CDR1 is MNHNY and CDR2 is SVGAGI (reference sequence). Trimming stripped 4 bases from V and 8 bases from J, with 5 bases between. This CDR3 is built from 11 residues. The CDR3 coding sequence is TGTGCCAGCAGTTTGCAGGAAAAACTGTTTTTT. Protein product: CASSLQEKLFF.

The V and J genes are TRBV10-3 and TRBJ2-6; TRBD1 agrees at 7 bases. This CDR3 is built from 15 residues. Germline V gives CDR1 ENHRY, CDR2 SYGVKD. Germline trimming cut 8 bases from V and 0 bases from J; bases unmatched to any gene: 4. The CDR3 DNA is TGTGCCATCCAAGACAGGGACTCTGGGGCCAACGTCCTGACTTTC. Amino acid sequence: CAIQDRDSGANVLTF.

J is TRBJ1-2 and V is TRBV30; 7 bases agree with TRBD1. Germline trimming cut 1 base from V and 5 bases from J; bases unmatched to any gene: 4. Germline lookup yields CDR1 GTSNPN and CDR2 SVGIG (reference sequence). CDR3 length: 13 amino acids. CDR3 amino acids: CAWSASGGYGYTF. In nucleotides, the CDR3 is TGTGCCTGGAGTGCATCAGGGGGATATGGCTACACCTTC.

This clone was found a few times. CDR3 in amino acids: CASSSPAGVTSDTQYF. CDR3 nucleotide sequence: TGCGCCAGCAGCTCCCCAGCGGGAGTTACGTCGGATACGCAGTATTTT. V and J are TRBV5-1 and TRBJ2-3; 8 bases agree with TRBD2. After removal of 3 bases from V and 6 bases from J, the junction contained 12 bases not matched to a gene. This CDR3 is built from 16 residues. CDR1 and CDR2 (germline): SGHRS, YFSETQ.

This clone appeared a few times. The CDR3 loop is CASSLMAGFEQYF. DNA of the CDR3: TGTGCCAGCAGCTTAATGGCAGGGTTTGAGCAGTACTTC. V usage is TRBV7-9 and J usage is TRBJ2-5; the D gene is possibly TRBD1 (5 bases). Germline V gene data show CDR1 as SEHNR and CDR2 as FQNEAQ (reference sequence). V was pared by 2 bases and J by 11 bases, with 15 bases between. The length of the CDR3 is 13 residues.

The gene calls are TRBV7-3 and TRBJ1-1; a possible D gene is TRBD1 (6 bases). CDR3 size: 15 residues. V dropped 0 bases and J dropped 1 base, with 9 bases sitting between them. Germline assignment: CDR1 SGHTA and CDR2 FQGTGA. DNA of the CDR3: TGTGCCAGCAGCTTAACCAGGGGCCCGAACACTGAAGCTTTCTTT. Translation: CASSLTRGPNTEAFF.

This clone was observed a few times. This chain uses TRBV9 with TRBJ2-1, with 7 bases lining up with TRBD1. Germline loops: CDR1 SGDLS, CDR2 YYNGEE. CDR3 length equals 14 residues. Trimming removed 0 bases from V and 9 bases from J; junction bases left unmatched: 6. CDR3 sequence (DNA): TGTGCCAGCAGCGTAGTGGAAGGGGGCGGTGAGCAGTTCTTC. It encodes CASSVVEGGGEQFF.

The rearrangement links TRBV30 to TRBJ1-2; D remains ambiguous. Trimming shortened V by 4 bases and J by 2 bases, and 5 bases separated the two germline ends. This CDR3 region has 11 residues. Germline CDR1 GTSNPN, CDR2 SVGIG (reference sequence). The CDR3 sequence is CAWTLNYGYTF. Written as DNA, the CDR3 is TGTGCCTGGACACTAAACTATGGCTACACCTTC.

This chain links TRBV16 with TRBJ2-5, with D possibly matching TRBD2 (6 bases). Germline V CDR1 and CDR2: KGHSY, FQNENV. Trimming took 4 bases from V and 4 from J, leaving 7 bases between them. The CDR3 runs to 12 residues. In DNA form, the CDR3 reads TGTGCCAGCAGCCGGGAGGTAGAGACCCAGTACTTC. It yields the protein CASSREVETQYF.

The rearrangement uses TRBV6-6 and TRBJ2-1; 8 bases align to TRBD1. The CDR3 totals 16 residues. CDR1 MNHNY and CDR2 SVGAGI come from the germline V gene (reference sequence). Trimming removed 4 bases from V and 0 bases from J; junction bases left unmatched: 5. This CDR3 reads CASSSGGASSYNEQFF. The CDR3 coding sequence is TGTGCCAGCAGTTCAGGGGGCGCAAGCTCCTACAATGAGCAGTTCTTC.

In this sample, this clone turned up a few times. This sequence joins TRBV7-2 and TRBJ2-2; tentatively, D is TRBD2 (6 bases). The germline V gene encodes CDR1 SGHTA and CDR2 FQGNSA. The CDR3 length is 16 residues. V was pared by 5 bases and J by 8 bases, with 21 bases between. The CDR3 loop is CASSQDITSFPGELFF. DNA of the CDR3: TGTGCCAGCAGCCAAGATATAACTAGCTTCCCGGGGGAGCTGTTTTTT.

This chain connects TRBV9 to TRBJ1-6, with 8 positions matching TRBD1. The length of the CDR3 is 16 residues. Losses at the gene ends were 0 bases for V and 9 bases for J; bases not matched to a gene: 8. CDR1 SGDLS and CDR2 YYNGEE come from the germline V gene. The CDR3 region is CASSVADGRGPSPLHF. CDR3 bases: TGTGCCAGCAGCGTAGCCGACGGCAGGGGGCCTTCACCCCTCCACTTT.

The chain carries TRBV11-2 and TRBJ2-7; D remains ambiguous. Trimming left V 8 bases short and J 3 bases short, with 20 bases between. Germline assignment: CDR1 SGHAT and CDR2 FQNNGV. This CDR3 has 15 amino acids. CDR3 region: CASGSLHGVNYEQYF. The CDR3 nucleotides are TGTGCCAGCGGGTCGCTTCACGGAGTCAACTACGAGCAGTACTTC.

The sample holds a few counts of this clone. This chain connects TRBV7-2 to TRBJ2-4; no reliable D call. The CDR3 covers 11 residues. Germline CDR1 SGHTA, CDR2 FQGNSA. V was shortened by 2 bases and J by 9 bases, with 5 bases between the two germline ends. The CDR3 here is CASSLFRIQYF. As DNA, the CDR3 is TGTGCCAGCAGCTTATTTCGCATTCAGTACTTC.

Note on this clone: At one end the junction does not follow the germline gene, possibly because of a read error. The identical CDR3 is also encoded by other nucleotide sequences in the sample. The V and J genes are TRBV30 and TRBJ2-1; 8 bases are a match to TRBD2. CDR1 is GTSNPN and CDR2 is SVGIG in the germline V gene (reference sequence). This CDR3 has 13 residues. The CDR3 loop is CACRPAGAHEQFF. CDR3 nucleotide sequence: TGTGCCTGTAGGCCAGCGGGAGCGCATGAGCAATTCTTC.

CDR3 region: CASSPRLQETFSGANVLTF. The DNA of the CDR3 is TGTGCCAGCTCACCACGCCTTCAGGAAACATTCTCTGGGGCCAACGTCCTGACTTTC. The chain couples TRBV18 to TRBJ2-6; D is unclear. Per the germline V gene, CDR1 is KGHSH and CDR2 is LQKENI. The CDR3 contains 19 residues. Trimming took 1 base from V and 0 from J, leaving 16 bases between them.

V and J are TRBV30 and TRBJ2-5, with a weak D call TRBD2 (5 bases). From germline, CDR1 is GTSNPN and CDR2 SVGIG (reference sequence). Deletions cut 5 bases from V and 5 bases from J, with 21 bases between. CDR3 size: 15 residues. CDR3 amino acids: CAWGLGSPNVETQYF. DNA of the CDR3: TGTGCCTGGGGTCTTGGGAGCCCCAACGTGGAGACCCAGTACTTC.